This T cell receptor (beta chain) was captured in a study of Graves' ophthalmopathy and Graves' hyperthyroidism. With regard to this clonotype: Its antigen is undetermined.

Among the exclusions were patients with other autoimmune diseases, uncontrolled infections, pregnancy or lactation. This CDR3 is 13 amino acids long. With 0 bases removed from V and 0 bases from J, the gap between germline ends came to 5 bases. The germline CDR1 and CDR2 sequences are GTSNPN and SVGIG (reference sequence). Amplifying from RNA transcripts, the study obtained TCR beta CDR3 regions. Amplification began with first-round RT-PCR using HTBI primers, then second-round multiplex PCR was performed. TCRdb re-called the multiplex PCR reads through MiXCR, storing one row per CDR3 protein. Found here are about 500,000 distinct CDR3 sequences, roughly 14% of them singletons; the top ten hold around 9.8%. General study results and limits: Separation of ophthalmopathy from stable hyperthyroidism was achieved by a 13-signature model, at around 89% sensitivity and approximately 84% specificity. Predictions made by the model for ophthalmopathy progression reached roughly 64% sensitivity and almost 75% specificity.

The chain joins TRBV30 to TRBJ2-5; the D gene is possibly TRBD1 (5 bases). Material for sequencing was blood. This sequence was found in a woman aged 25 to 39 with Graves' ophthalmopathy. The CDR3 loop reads CAWSVGHQETQYF. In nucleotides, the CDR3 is TGTGCCTGGAGTGTGGGGCACCAAGAGACCCAGTACTTC.